One T cell receptor (beta chain) is described in this entry. Its antigen is currently not known. Within one base of it there is no much larger clone, and no base qualities were kept. The data originate from a study of blood T cell repertoires in COVID-19 (dated by TCRdb to about 2020). About the investigation overall: Samples from collaborators originated in the United States, Italy and Spain and spanned both the acute and convalescent phases of COVID-19. The prospective study material was composed of cDNA or gDNA derived from T cells, B-cell-depleted T cells, or PBMCs. The dataset comprised deeply sampled blood TCRbeta repertoires from subjects exposed to, actively infected with, or recovered from COVID-19. The repertoires were released in a freely available public database meant as a resource for research on the immune response to SARS-CoV-2. The samples were drawn from two sources: the first 160 participants of the ongoing ImmuneRACE study, and 950 to 1,500 subjects contributed by 6 global collaborators. Nearly every sample came with metadata listing a de-identified subject ID, COVID-19 status, age in years and sex. HLA class I and class II types, where available, came from metadata supplied by the sample provider rather than from assay-based typing. Broader findings and caveats from the paper: The amount of clinical and demographic metadata varied by source and participant and was provided uncurated.

TCRbeta CDR3 regions were amplified from genomic DNA using the immunoSEQ Assay, a bias-controlled multiplex PCR. The source study handled its data this way. The number of nucleated cells in each sample was estimated by amplification of reference gene primers within the assay. Sequence reads were collapsed and filtered to measure the absolute abundance of every unique TCRbeta CDR3 rearrangement. For each sample, productive Simpson clonality was calculated as the square root of Simpson's diversity index across productive rearrangements. Entries here come from immuneACCESS through TCRdb and include only in-frame sequences with V and J called. Some clones fail to appear in such tables; in the studies checked, an unresolved V gene covers under half of the shortfall, and the cause of the remainder is unknown. The V and J calls and clone size are taken from that table; D and trimming were inferred from the DNA. Within this sample are 100,000 or so clones, with around nine tenths of them counted one time only. Around 4% of the sample rests with the top ten.

Collaborating institutions collected whole blood in K2EDTA tubes following their own protocols. For TCRbeta analysis, collaborator samples were shipped as frozen whole blood, as isolated PBMCs, or as DNA extracted from either sample type. The receptor's source is a woman aged 45-59 years in a cohort sampled during active COVID-19. Source material: peripheral blood.

The DNA reads TGCGCCAGCAGCCACGGGACACCTGGGGCCAACGTCCTGACTTTC. This is translated as CASSHGTPGANVLTF. This sequence uses TRBV5-1 and TRBJ2-6; 6 matching bases give a weak D call of TRBD1. The CDR3, cysteine through phenylalanine, is 15 amino acids long. Of the read, only the CDR3 DNA is kept; its 45 bases are in frame from base 1. V is reduced by 4 bases and J by 2 bases, leaving a spacing of 10 bases between them. CDR1 SGHRS and CDR2 YFSETQ are derived from the germline V gene.